This T cell receptor beta chain comes out of a study of T cell responses to AZD1222 COVID-19 vaccine. Using immunoSEQ multiplex PCR, the repertoire was profiled, and TCRdb retains in-frame clones only, with some absent. Among 140,000 to 150,000 clones listed, around 91% were seen once. Study outcomes and limitations: Receipt of two AZD1222 doses was followed by a rise in Spike-specific TCR breadth and depth.

Trimming removed 2 bases from V and 4 bases from J; junction bases left unmatched: 6. CDR1 and CDR2 (germline): MNHNY, SVGAGI (reference sequence). The CDR3 is 15 residues long. On this clone: Its antigen remains unidentified.

The chain has TRBV6-6 and TRBJ2-7; 9 nucleotides align to TRBD1. The material sequenced was peripheral blood, taken on day 0 of AZD1222 vaccination. The receptor comes from an adult in good health. In DNA, the CDR3 is TGTGCCAGCAGTTACATCGCCGGGACAGGGTACGAGCAGTACTTC. This translates into CASSYIAGTGYEQYF.